This TCR beta chain was sequenced for a study of ipilimumab plus nivolumab after autologous stem cell transplantation. Study as a whole: Median doses per patient: a few ipilimumab, 7 to 9 nivolumab.

This clone is medium-sized. Its target is not known. The V end was cut by 5 bases, the J end by 12 bases, with 22 bases between. Germline assignment: CDR1 SEHNR and CDR2 FQNEAQ (reference sequence). This CDR3 is built from 14 residues. Whole-study results and caveats: Per the authors, repertoire, Treg and microbiota data justify further study.

The protocol was immunoSEQ multiplex PCR, while the TCRdb copy is restricted to in-frame clones and leaves out a portion. This sample has 9,400 or so clones, with around 69% found just once. The specimen was PBMCs, collected in a trial of ipilimumab plus nivolumab as post-transplant consolidation. This chain connects TRBV7-9 to TRBJ1-1, with D perhaps TRBD1 (5 bases). This sequence originates from a female donor with multiple myeloma. The CDR3 nucleotides read TGTGCCAGCAGCCCCTCCCATTCGGGGGGACGGACTTTCTTT. Translating it yields CASSPSHSGGRTFF.